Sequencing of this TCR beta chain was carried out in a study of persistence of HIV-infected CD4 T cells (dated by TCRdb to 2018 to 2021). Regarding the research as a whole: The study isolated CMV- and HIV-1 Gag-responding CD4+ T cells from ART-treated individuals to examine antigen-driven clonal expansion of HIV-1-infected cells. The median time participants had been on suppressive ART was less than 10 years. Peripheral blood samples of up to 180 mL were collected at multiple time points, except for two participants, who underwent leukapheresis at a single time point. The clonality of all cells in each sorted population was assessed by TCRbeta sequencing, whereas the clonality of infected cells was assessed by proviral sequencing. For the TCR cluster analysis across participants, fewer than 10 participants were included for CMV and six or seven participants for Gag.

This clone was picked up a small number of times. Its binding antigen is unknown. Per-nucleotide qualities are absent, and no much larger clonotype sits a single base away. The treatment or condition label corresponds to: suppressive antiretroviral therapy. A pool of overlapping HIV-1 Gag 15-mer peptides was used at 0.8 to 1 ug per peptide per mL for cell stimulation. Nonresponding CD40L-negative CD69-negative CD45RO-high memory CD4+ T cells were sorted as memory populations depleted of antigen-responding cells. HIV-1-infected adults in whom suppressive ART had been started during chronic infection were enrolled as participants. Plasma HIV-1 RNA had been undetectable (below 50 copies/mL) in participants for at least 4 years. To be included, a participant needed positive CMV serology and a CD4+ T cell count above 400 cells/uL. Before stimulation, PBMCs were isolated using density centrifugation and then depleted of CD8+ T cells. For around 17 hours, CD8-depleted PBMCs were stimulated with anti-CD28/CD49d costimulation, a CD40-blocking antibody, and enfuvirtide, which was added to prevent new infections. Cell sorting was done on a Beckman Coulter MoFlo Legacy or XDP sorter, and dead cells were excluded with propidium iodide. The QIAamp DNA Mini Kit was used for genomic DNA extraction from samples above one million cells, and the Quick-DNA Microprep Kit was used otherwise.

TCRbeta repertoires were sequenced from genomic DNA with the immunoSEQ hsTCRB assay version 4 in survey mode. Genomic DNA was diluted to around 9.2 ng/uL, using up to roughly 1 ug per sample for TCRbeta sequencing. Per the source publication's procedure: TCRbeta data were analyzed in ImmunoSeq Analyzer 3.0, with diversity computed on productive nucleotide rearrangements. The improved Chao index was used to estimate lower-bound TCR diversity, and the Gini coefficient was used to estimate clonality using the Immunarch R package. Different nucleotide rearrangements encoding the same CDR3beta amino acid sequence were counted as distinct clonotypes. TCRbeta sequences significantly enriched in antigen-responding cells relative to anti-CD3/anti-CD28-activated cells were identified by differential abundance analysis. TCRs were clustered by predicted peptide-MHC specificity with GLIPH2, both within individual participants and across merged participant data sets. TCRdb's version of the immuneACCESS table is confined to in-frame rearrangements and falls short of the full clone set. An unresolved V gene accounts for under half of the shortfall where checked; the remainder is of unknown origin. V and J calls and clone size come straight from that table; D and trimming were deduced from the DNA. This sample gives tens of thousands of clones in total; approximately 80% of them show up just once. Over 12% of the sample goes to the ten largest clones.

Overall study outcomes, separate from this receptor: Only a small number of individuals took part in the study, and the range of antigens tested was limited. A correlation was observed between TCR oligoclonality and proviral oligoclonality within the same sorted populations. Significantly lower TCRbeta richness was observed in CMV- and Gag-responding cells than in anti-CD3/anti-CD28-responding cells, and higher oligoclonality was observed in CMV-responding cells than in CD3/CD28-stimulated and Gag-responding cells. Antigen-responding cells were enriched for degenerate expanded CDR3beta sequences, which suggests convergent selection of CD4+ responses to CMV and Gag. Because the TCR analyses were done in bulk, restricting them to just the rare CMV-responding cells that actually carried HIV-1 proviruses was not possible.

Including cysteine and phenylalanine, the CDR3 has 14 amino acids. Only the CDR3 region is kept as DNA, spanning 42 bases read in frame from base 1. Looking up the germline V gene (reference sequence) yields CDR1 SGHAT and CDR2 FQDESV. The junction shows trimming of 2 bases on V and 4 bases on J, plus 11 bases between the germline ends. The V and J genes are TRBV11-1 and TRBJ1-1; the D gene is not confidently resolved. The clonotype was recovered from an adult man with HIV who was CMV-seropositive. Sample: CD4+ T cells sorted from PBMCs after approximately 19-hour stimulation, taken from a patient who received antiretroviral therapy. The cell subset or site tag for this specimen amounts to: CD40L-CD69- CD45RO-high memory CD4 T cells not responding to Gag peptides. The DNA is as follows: TGTGCCAGCAGCTTAAGGAGGACGGGCACTGAAGCTTTCTTT. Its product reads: CASSLRRTGTEAFF.